These 19 T cell receptor beta chains share one sample of origin, sequenced in a study of T cells in Graves' hyperthyroidism and ophthalmopathy. Amplification of TCR beta CDR3 regions used RNA as the template. First-round RT-PCR of the TCR CDR3 relied on the HTBI primer set. Each CDR3 protein gets one entry after TCRdb re-called the multiplex PCR reads with MiXCR. There are about 560,000 distinct CDR3 sequences in the sample; less than 20% occur only once, and about 7% lies in the top ten. Sequences were obtained from blood. Receptor source: a woman aged 25 to 45 with Graves' hyperthyroidism.

The chain has TRBV6-1 and TRBJ1-4; D perhaps matches TRBD1 (6 bases). The CDR3 is 16 residues long. The V gene's germline CDR1 is MNHNS and CDR2 SASEGT. V lost 10 bases to trimming and J lost 7 bases, with 25 bases between them. This CDR3 is CAIKGSDGQSSEKLFF. As DNA, the CDR3 is TGTGCCATCAAGGGGTCTGATGGACAGTCGAGTGAAAAACTGTTTTTT.

This clonotype was seen repeatedly, ten times or more. This chain links TRBV20-1 with TRBJ1-2; TRBD1 agrees at 7 bases. CDR1 DFQATT and CDR2 SNEGSKA come from the germline V gene (reference sequence). V gave up 7 bases and J gave up 4 bases; unmatched junction bases: 15. The CDR3 sequence is 15 residues long. The CDR3 is CSGQTTGDTTYGYTF. The CDR3 region has the DNA TGCAGTGGACAAACTACAGGGGACACGACCTATGGCTACACCTTC.

The V call is TRBV10-1, the J call TRBJ1-2; D is undetermined. Germline V gene data show CDR1 as WNHNN and CDR2 as SYGVQD (reference sequence). The V and J ends lost 6 bases and 4 bases respectively, with 15 bases between them. The CDR3 contains 14 residues. The CDR3 sequence is CASSPGIKGYGYTF. The CDR3 DNA follows: TGCGCCAGCAGCCCGGGGATTAAAGGCTATGGCTACACCTTC.

This clonotype showed up just once. A much larger clonotype is one base distant, so this may be a read error. The chain links TRBV7-3 to TRBJ2-1; D is tentatively TRBD1 or TRBD2 (6 bases each). The CDR3 runs to 15 residues. CDR1 SGHTA and CDR2 FQGTGA come from the germline V gene. The CDR3 protein is CASSQEGGVYNKQFF. The CDR3 DNA reads TGCGCCAGCAGCCAAGAGGGGGGAGTCTACAATAAGCAGTTCTTC.

The V gene is TRBV7-6, the J gene TRBJ2-2, with TRBD2 matching 9 bases. V lost 5 bases, J lost 2 bases, and 12 bases stayed unmatched. This CDR3 has 18 residues. CDR1 is SGHVS and CDR2 is FNYEAQ in the germline V gene. The DNA of the CDR3 is TGTGCCAGCAGCCCTAGCGGGGTACCCGGGAGCAACACCGGGGAGCTGTTTTTT. It specifies CASSPSGVPGSNTGELFF.

This clonotype was recorded at least ten times. The chain employs TRBV3-1 and TRBJ1-1; D remains ambiguous. V was shortened by 1 base and J by 1 base, with 7 bases between the two germline ends. This CDR3 is built from 14 residues. Germline V gives CDR1 LGHDT, CDR2 YNNKEL (reference sequence). The CDR3 spells CASSQGAANTEAFF. As DNA, the CDR3 is TGTGCCAGCAGCCAAGGTGCGGCGAACACTGAAGCTTTCTTT.

This clonotype has at least ten counts. This chain connects TRBV4-2 to TRBJ2-7; 9 bases match TRBD2. The CDR3 has 15 amino acids. Germline assignment: CDR1 LGHNA and CDR2 YNFKEQ. J gave up 4 bases and V 1 base, and 5 bases lay outside the gene matches. The CDR3 DNA follows: TGTGCCAGCAGCCAAGTGGCTAGCGGGGAGTACGAGCAGTACTTC. Translated: CASSQVASGEYEQYF.

This clonotype was observed at least ten times. This rearrangement joins TRBV27 to TRBJ2-5; no definite D call. The CDR3 is 12 amino acids. Germline V gene lookup returns CDR1 MNHEY and CDR2 SMNVEV (reference sequence). Trimming removed 5 bases from V and 5 bases from J, with 9 bases in between. The CDR3: CASSGNRETQYF. The CDR3 DNA follows: TGTGCCAGCAGTGGGAATAGGGAGACCCAGTACTTC.

V gene TRBV4-3 combines with J gene TRBJ2-7; D unresolved. V shed 4 bases and J shed 2 bases, with 18 bases lying between them. The CDR3 runs to 16 residues. Germline CDR1 LGHNA, CDR2 YSLEER. This CDR3 reads CASSPMTLTEPYEQYF. In DNA form, the CDR3 reads TGCGCCAGCAGCCCAATGACACTAACTGAACCCTACGAGCAGTACTTC.

This clonotype has a count of ten or more. The chain has TRBV6-1 and TRBJ2-2, with TRBD1 matching over 10 bases. CDR1 and CDR2 from the germline V gene are MNHNS and SASEGT. The CDR3 is 14 residues long. The junction had 5 bases not matched to a gene; V was cut back by 10 bases and J by 3 bases. CDR3 region: CATLTGGHTGELFF. The CDR3 nucleotides read TGTGCCACCCTGACAGGGGGCCACACCGGGGAGCTGTTTTTT.

At least ten counts were recorded for this clonotype. The V call is TRBV28, the J call TRBJ2-2; 8 bases fit TRBD1. With 3 bases clipped from V and 5 bases from J, the junction kept 2 bases outside the gene matches. The CDR3 consists of 14 residues. The germline V gene encodes CDR1 MDHEN and CDR2 SYDVKM. The CDR3 region has the DNA TGTGCCAGCAGTTTGGACAGGGTGACCGGGGAGCTGTTTTTT. Its translation is CASSLDRVTGELFF. Together with reference TRBV28 and TRBJ2-2, the CDR3 gives the full variable domain: DVKVTQSSRYLVKRTGEKVFLECVQDMDHENMFWYRQDPGLGLRLIYFSYDVKMKEKGDIPEGYSVSREKKERFSLILESASTNQTSMYLCASSLDRVTGELFFGEGSRLTVL.

J is TRBJ2-7 and V is TRBV29-1; 7 bases line up with TRBD2. Germline V gene sequence: CDR1 SQVTM, CDR2 ANQGSEA. V shed 3 bases, J shed 7 bases, and the junction held 6 bases outside the gene matches. The CDR3 length is 12 residues. Here the CDR3 reads CSVEEREGEQYF. CDR3 in DNA: TGCAGCGTTGAGGAGCGGGAAGGTGAGCAGTACTTC.

This clonotype has ten or more counts. The chain uses TRBV7-2 and TRBJ2-2; D gene unclear. Per the germline V gene, CDR1 is SGHTA and CDR2 is FQGNSA. V was pared by 3 bases and J by 6 bases, with 11 bases between. CDR3 length: 14 amino acids. The CDR3 here is CASSLEMGSGELFF. The CDR3 DNA is TGTGCCAGCAGCTTGGAGATGGGATCCGGGGAGCTGTTTTTT.

The chain couples TRBV27 to TRBJ1-6, with TRBD1 identical over 10 bases. The CDR3 covers 16 residues. The V gene's germline CDR1 is MNHEY and CDR2 SMNVEV (reference sequence). V lost 6 bases and J lost 9; bases outside the gene matches: 11. In DNA, the CDR3 is TGTGCCAGCAGCCCCGCCTGGACAGGGGGGGGTTCACCCCTCCACTTT. Encoded protein: CASSPAWTGGGSPLHF.

The chain employs TRBV2 and TRBJ2-4; TRBD2 aligns across 11 bases. Unmatched junction bases numbered 5, after V lost 4 bases and J lost 0 bases. Germline V gives CDR1 SNHLY, CDR2 FYNNEI. The CDR3 covers 17 residues. The CDR3 sequence: CASSVSGGALAKNIQYF. Here the CDR3 DNA reads TGTGCCAGCAGTGTTAGCGGGGGGGCCCTAGCCAAAAACATTCAGTACTTC.

This clonotype was found many times. The rearrangement uses TRBV28 and TRBJ1-6, with D tentatively TRBD1 (5 bases). The length of the CDR3 is 16 residues. The germline V gene has CDR1 MDHEN and CDR2 SYDVKM. V lost 5 bases, J lost 9 bases, and 20 bases lay in between. The CDR3 DNA sequence: TGTGCCAGCAGTACGCCTCACAGGTTCCGGAGTTCACCCCTCCACTTT. It is translated as CASSTPHRFRSSPLHF. The complete variable domain, with remaining parts taken from reference TRBV28 and TRBJ1-6, reads DVKVTQSSRYLVKRTGEKVFLECVQDMDHENMFWYRQDPGLGLRLIYFSYDVKMKEKGDIPEGYSVSREKKERFSLILESASTNQTSMYLCASSTPHRFRSSPLHFGNGTRLTVT.

This clonotype showed up many times. The chain couples TRBV20-1 to TRBJ2-7; TRBD2 aligns across 8 bases. The CDR3 extends over 15 amino acids. Germline lookup yields CDR1 DFQATT and CDR2 SNEGSKA (reference sequence). Germline trimming cut 1 base from V and 6 bases from J; bases unmatched to any gene: 11. In DNA, the CDR3 is TGCAGTGCTAGAGCGGAAAGCGGGAGTGTGTCCGAGCAGTACTTC. Translation: CSARAESGSVSEQYF.

Ten or more counts support this clonotype. V is TRBV2 and J is TRBJ2-7; 7 bases line up with TRBD1. CDR3 size: 13 residues. Trimming cost V 7 bases and J 4 bases; bases outside gene matches: 7. Germline CDR1 reads SNHLY; CDR2 reads FYNNEI. CDR3 protein: CASTLGQLYEQYF. The CDR3 nucleotides are TGTGCCAGCACCTTGGGACAGTTGTACGAGCAGTACTTC.

This clonotype came up a few times. J is TRBJ2-7 and V is TRBV6-1; no definite D call. V lost 7 bases to trimming and J lost 5 bases, with 15 bases between them. The CDR3 runs 13 residues. In germline, CDR1 is MNHNS, CDR2 SASEGT. In nucleotides, the CDR3 is TGTGCCAGCAAACTAAGGAGAGGAGACGAGCAGTACTTC. Translation gives CASKLRRGDEQYF.